The clone carrying this T cell receptor beta chain has a count of ten or more. Its cognate antigen is unknown. The source of the sample is a study of T-cell reconstitution after alpha-beta-depleted transplantation in children. Points from the study as a whole: Surviving recipient cells, namely T cells and thymic progenitors, were the source of high day-60 TCRbeta diversity in some patients.

The authors prepared the TCRbeta library with unique molecular identifiers. TCRdb redid the calling of the PCR reads with MiXCR, one entry per CDR3 protein. This sample has approximately 240,000 distinct CDR3 sequences, with approximately 10% found just once. The CDR3 has 14 amino acids. CDR1 is DFQATT and CDR2 is SNEGSKA in the germline V gene (reference sequence). Trimming took 6 bases from V and 7 from J, leaving 19 bases between them. The TCR was taken from a child younger than two with acute myeloid leukemia, due to receive a stem cell transplant. Specimen: PBMCs, collected before TCRalphabeta/CD19-depleted stem cell transplant. V gene TRBV20-1 combines with J gene TRBJ1-5, with D unresolved. The DNA for the CDR3 is TGCAGTGCGGTCCCGCGGAACAGAAACCAGCCCCAGCATTTT. Translating it yields CSAVPRNRNQPQHF.